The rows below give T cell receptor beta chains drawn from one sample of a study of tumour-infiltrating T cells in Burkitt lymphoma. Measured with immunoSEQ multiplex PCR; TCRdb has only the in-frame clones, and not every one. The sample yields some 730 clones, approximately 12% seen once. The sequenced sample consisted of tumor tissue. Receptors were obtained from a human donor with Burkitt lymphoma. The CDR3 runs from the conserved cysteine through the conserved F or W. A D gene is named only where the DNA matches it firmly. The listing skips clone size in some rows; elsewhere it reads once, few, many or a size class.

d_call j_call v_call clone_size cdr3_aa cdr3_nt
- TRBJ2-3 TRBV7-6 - CASSPRLGSTDTQYF TGTGCCAGCAGCCCCCGATTAGGTAGCACAGATACGCAGTATTTT
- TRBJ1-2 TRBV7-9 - CASSFLLLGSNPF TGTGCCAGCAGCTTTCTTCTCCTCGGGTCCAACCCATTC
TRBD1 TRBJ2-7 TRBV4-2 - CASSLYGGTGAGEQYF TGTGCCAGCAGCCTTTATGGTGGGACAGGGGCGGGCGAGCAGTACTTC
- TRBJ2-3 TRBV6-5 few CASSYEVGTDTQYF TGTGCCAGCAGTTACGAAGTGGGCACAGATACGCAGTATTTT
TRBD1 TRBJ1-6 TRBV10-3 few CAISESTGAGSPLHF TGTGCCATCAGTGAGTCGACAGGGGCTGGGTCACCCCTCCACTTT
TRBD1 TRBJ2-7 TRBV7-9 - CASSSPRDRGYEQYF TGTGCCAGCAGCTCCCCCCGGGACAGAGGGTACGAGCAGTACTTC
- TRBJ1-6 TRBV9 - CASSVEKERGSPLHF TGTGCCAGCAGCGTAGAGAAGGAAAGGGGTTCACCCCTCCACTTT
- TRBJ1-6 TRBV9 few CASSVGGSPLHF TGTGCCAGCAGCGTAGGGGGTTCACCCCTCCACTTT
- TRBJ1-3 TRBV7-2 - CASSLGGQSSGNTIYF TGTGCCAGCAGCTTAGGTGGGCAGAGCTCTGGAAACACCATATATTTT
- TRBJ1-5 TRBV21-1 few CASSVRTGYRPQHF TGTGCCAGCAGCGTTCGGACAGGGTACCGACCCCAGCATTTT
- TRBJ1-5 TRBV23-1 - CASSHPGTYSNQPQHF TGCGCCAGCAGTCACCCCGGGACCTATAGCAATCAGCCCCAGCATTTT
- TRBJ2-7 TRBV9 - CASSGRNQGHEQYF TGTGCCAGCAGCGGCCGGAATCAGGGACACGAGCAGTACTTC
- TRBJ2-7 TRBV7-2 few CASSLAGPYEQYF TGTGCCAGCAGCTTAGCGGGGCCATACGAGCAGTACTTC
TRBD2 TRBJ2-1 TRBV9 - CASSDSGEPYNEQFF TGTGCCAGCAGCGATAGCGGGGAGCCCTACAATGAGCAGTTCTTC
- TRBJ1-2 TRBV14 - CASSQTGLGPDLNGYTF TGTGCCAGCAGTCAGACCGGGCTTGGGCCCGATCTGAATGGCTACACCTTC
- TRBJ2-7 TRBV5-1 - CATSSVIGAMSYEQYF TGCGCCACCAGTTCCGTGATCGGGGCTATGTCCTATGAGCAGTACTTC
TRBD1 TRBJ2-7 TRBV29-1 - CSVAGPALQGAYEQYF TGCAGCGTTGCAGGGCCCGCACTCCAGGGGGCCTACGAGCAGTACTTC
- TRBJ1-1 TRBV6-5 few CASSLSTYWDTEAFF TGTGCCAGCAGCCTCAGCACTTACTGGGACACTGAAGCTTTCTTT
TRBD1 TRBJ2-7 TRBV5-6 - CASSSGQVGQYF TGTGCCAGCAGCTCCGGACAGGTCGGTCAGTACTTC
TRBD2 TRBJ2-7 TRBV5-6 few CASSLLSGEIYEQYF TGTGCCAGCAGCTTGTTGAGCGGGGAAATCTACGAGCAGTACTTC
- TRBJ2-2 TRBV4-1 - CASQLGSGELFF TGCGCCAGCCAACTCGGGTCCGGGGAGCTGTTTTTT
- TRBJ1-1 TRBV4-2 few CASSQDLGLGDTEAFF TGTGCCAGCAGCCAAGATTTGGGACTGGGGGACACTGAAGCTTTCTTT
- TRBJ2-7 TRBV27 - CASRLRAGTSAYEQYF TGTGCCAGCAGACTAAGGGCCGGGACAAGTGCCTACGAGCAGTACTTC
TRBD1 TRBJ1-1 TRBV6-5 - CASSMGQGNTEAFF TGTGCCAGCAGTATGGGACAGGGGAACACTGAAGCTTTCTTT
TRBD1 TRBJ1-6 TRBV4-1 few CASSRTGTGANSPLHF TGCGCCAGCAGCCGGACCGGGACAGGGGCGAATTCACCCCTCCACTTT
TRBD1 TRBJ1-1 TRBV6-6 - CASSYSQGQGTEAFF TGTGCCAGCAGTTACTCACAGGGGCAGGGCACTGAAGCTTTCTTT
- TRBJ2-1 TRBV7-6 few CASSPGPNNEQFF TGTGCCAGCAGCCCTGGACCCAACAATGAGCAGTTCTTC
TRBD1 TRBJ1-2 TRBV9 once CASSRSQGADGYTF TGTGCCAGCAGCCGGAGCCAGGGGGCAGATGGCTACACCTTC
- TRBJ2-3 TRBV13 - CASSLGLEADTQYF TGTGCCAGCAGCTTAGGCCTTGAGGCAGATACGCAGTATTTT